Listed here is a single T cell receptor beta chain. The antigen is undetermined. This entry comes from a study of T cells after posttransplantation cyclophosphamide. Study-wide findings and caveats: Blood and skin or GI T cell repertoires showed limited TRB overlap.

Germline V gene sequence: CDR1 SGHRS, CDR2 YFSETQ. V lost 3 bases and J lost 3; bases outside the gene matches: 5. CDR3 length: 14 amino acids. TCRdb's table, derived via immunoSEQ multiplex PCR, lists solely in-frame clones and lacks some. The table shows thousands of clones, with approximately 94% occurring only once. The receptor was isolated from a woman aged 60-75 years in good health, CMV-negative, and a related stem cell transplant donor. The gene calls are TRBV5-1 and TRBJ2-5; 7 bases are a match to TRBD1. The specimen sequenced was CD4+ T cells sorted from bone marrow. In DNA form, the CDR3 reads TGCGCCAGCAGCTCACGACAGGGTAAAGAGACCCAGTACTTC. It is translated as CASSSRQGKETQYF. Looking up the rest from reference TRBV5-1 and TRBJ2-5 gives the full variable domain: KAGVTQTPRYLIKTRGQQVTLSCSPISGHRSVSWYQQTPGQGLQFLFEYFSETQRNKGNFPGRFSGRQFSNSRSEMNVSTLELGDSALYLCASSSRQGKETQYFGPGTRLLVL.